This T cell receptor (beta chain) came from a study of cytomegalovirus exposure and HLA in healthy donors. Germline CDR1 reads MNHEY; CDR2 reads SMNVEV (reference sequence). This CDR3 spans 15 amino acids. V shed 4 bases and J 4 bases; nucleotides not matched to a gene: 8. In the PCR, 60 Vbeta and 13 Jbeta primers were used. Profiling relied on immunoSEQ multiplex PCR, and the TCRdb table lists in-frame clones only, not all of them. Seen here are roughly 200,000 clones, 77% observed once, and the top ten hold 2.5% to 3%. Study-wide findings and caveats: Listed as cytomegalovirus-associated were 150 to 200 TCR beta chains.

This clone was counted a few times. What it binds is not known. The V gene is TRBV27, the J gene TRBJ2-5, with 8 bases aligning to TRBD2. Sequenced material: PBMCs. The receptor was derived from a woman aged 60 to 75 in good health and CMV-seropositive. The CDR3 DNA sequence: TGTGCCAGCAGTTGGACGGGAGGGCCGGGAGAGACCCAGTACTTC. Its translation: CASSWTGGPGETQYF.